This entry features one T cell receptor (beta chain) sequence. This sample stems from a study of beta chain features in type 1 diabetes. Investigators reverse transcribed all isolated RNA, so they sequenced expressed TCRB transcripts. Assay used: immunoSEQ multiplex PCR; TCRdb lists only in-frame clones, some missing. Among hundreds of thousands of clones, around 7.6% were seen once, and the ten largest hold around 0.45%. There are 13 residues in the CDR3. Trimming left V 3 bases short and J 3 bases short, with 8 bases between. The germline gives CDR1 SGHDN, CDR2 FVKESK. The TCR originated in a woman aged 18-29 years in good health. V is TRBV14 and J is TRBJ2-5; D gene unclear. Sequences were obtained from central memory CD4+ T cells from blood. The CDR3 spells CASSHSPKETQYF. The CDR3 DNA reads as TGTGCCAGCAGCCACTCCCCCAAAGAGACCCAGTACTTC.